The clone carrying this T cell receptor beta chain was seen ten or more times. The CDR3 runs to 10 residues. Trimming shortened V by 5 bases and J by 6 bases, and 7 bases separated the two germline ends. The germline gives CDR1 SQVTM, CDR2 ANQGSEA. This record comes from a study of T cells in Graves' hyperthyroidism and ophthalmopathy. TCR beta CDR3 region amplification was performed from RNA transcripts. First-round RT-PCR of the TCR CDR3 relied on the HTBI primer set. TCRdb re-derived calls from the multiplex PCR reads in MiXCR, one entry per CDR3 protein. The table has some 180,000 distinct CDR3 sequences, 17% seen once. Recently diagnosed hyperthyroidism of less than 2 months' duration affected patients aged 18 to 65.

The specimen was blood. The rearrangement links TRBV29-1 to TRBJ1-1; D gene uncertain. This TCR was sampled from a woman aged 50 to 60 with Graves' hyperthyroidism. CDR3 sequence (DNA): TGCAGCGTTTCTGACTCTGAAGCTTTCTTT. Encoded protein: CSVSDSEAFF.